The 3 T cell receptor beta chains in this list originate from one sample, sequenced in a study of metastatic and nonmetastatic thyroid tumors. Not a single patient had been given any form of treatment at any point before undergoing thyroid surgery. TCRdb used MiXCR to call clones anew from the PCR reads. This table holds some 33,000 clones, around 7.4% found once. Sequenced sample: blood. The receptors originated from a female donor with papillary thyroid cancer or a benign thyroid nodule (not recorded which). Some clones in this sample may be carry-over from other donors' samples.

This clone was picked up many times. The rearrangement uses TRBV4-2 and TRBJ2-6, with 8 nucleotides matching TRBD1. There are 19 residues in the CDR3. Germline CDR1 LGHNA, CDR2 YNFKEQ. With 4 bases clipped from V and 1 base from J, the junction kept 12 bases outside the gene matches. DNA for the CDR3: TGTGCCAGCAGCCGAAACCGAGGGACAGGTTATTCTGGGGCCAACGTCCTGACTTTC. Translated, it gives CASSRNRGTGYSGANVLTF.

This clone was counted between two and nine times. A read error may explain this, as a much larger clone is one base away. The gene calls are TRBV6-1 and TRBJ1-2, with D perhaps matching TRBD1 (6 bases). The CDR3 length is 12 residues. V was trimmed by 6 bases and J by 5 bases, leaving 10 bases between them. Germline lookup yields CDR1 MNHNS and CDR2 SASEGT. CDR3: CASSSQGYGYTF. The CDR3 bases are TGTGCCAGCAGCAGCCAGGGGTATGGCTACACCTTC.

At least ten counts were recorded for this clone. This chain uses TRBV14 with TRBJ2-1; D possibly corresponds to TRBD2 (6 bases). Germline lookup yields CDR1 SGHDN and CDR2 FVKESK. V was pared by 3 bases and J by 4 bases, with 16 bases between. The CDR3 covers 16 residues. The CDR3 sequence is CASSQVVGGGYNEQFF. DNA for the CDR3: TGTGCCAGCAGCCAGGTGGTGGGCGGAGGGTACAATGAGCAGTTCTTC.